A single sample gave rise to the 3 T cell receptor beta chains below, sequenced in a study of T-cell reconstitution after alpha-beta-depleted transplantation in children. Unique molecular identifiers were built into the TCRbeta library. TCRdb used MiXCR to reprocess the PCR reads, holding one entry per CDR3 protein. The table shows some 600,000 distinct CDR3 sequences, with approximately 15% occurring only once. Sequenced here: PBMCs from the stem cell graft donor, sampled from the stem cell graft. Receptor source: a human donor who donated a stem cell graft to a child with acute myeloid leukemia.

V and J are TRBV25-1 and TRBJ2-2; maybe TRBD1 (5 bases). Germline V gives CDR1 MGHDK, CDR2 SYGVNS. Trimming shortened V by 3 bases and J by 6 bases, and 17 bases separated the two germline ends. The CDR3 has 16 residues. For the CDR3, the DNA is TGTGCCAGCAGTGAGGAAGGGGCGTTTTGGCCCGGGGAGCTGTTTTTT. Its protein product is CASSEEGAFWPGELFF. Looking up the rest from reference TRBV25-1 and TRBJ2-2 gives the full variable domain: EADIYQTPRYLVIGTGKKITLECSQTMGHDKMYWYQQDPGMELHLIHYSYGVNSTEKGDLSSESTVSRIRTEHFPLTLESARPSHTSQYLCASSEEGAFWPGELFFGEGSRLTVL.

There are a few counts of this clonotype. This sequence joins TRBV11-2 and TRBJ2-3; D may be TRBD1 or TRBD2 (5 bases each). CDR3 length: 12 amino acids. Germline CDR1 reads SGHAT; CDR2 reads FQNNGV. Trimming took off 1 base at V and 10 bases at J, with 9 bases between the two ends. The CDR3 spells CASSLGDRAQYF. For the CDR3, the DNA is TGTGCCAGCAGCTTAGGGGACCGCGCGCAGTATTTT.

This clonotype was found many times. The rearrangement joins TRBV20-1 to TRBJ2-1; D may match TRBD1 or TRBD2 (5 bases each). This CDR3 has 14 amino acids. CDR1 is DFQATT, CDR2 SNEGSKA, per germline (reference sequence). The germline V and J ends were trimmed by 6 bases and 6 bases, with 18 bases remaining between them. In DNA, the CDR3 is TGCAGTGCCTGCCGGGGCCCGTGGTGCAATGAGCAGTTCTTC. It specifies CSACRGPWCNEQFF.